This entry lists 23 T cell receptor beta chains sequenced from one sample in a study of Ad26.COV2.S vaccination and SARS-CoV-2 variants. Assay: immunoSEQ multiplex PCR; the TCRdb copy retains only in-frame clones and omits some. The data contain about 350,000 clones, 75% to 90% of them singletons. The treatment here: some 19 received Ad26.COV2.S at low or high dose, single or two shots; roughly five received placebo; per-sample allocation not given. Specimen acquisition occurred on day 63 following the initial vaccine or placebo injection. The sequenced sample was peripheral blood, obtained in a trial of Ad26.COV2.S vaccine versus placebo. Every receptor here comes from a person aged 18 to 65 who received the Ad26.COV2.S COVID-19 vaccine or a placebo.

The chain uses TRBV29-1 and TRBJ2-2, with a weak D call TRBD2 (5 bases). Germline V gene sequence: CDR1 SQVTM, CDR2 ANQGSEA. The V gene lost 3 bases and the J gene lost 7 bases, with 9 bases spanning the gap. CDR3 size: 12 residues. Written as DNA, the CDR3 is TGCAGCGTTGATGGGGAGAGCGGGGAGCTGTTTTTT. It yields the protein CSVDGESGELFF.

Here the CDR3 DNA reads TGTGCCAGTAGTACCGCGGGGGCAACTAGCACAGATACGCAGTATTTT. Amino acid sequence: CASSTAGATSTDTQYF. V gene TRBV19 combines with J gene TRBJ2-3; a possible D gene is TRBD2 (7 bases). Germline CDR1 and CDR2: LNHDA and SQIVND (reference sequence). V lost 4 bases, J lost 0 bases, and 14 bases lay in between. The CDR3 is 16 residues long.

The rearrangement joins TRBV5-1 to TRBJ1-4; D ambiguous. V lost 0 bases and J lost 0, with 3 bases in between. The CDR3 runs 14 residues. The germline V gene has CDR1 SGHRS and CDR2 YFSETQ. The CDR3 coding sequence is TGCGCCAGCAGCTTGGGTGCAACTAATGAAAAACTGTTTTTT. It codes for CASSLGATNEKLFF.

A word on this clone: The sample carries other DNA sequences with the same CDR3. The V call is TRBV19, the J call TRBJ1-1; D not resolved. The CDR3 length is 14 residues. Germline V gene data show CDR1 as LNHDA and CDR2 as SQIVND (reference sequence). V lost 6 bases and J 2 bases, leaving 13 bases between the germline ends. CDR3 sequence (DNA): TGTGCCAGTAGCCGCGGTACAGTTAACACTGAAGCTTTCTTT. Translating gives CASSRGTVNTEAFF. The whole variable domain, filled in from reference TRBV19 and TRBJ1-1, reads DGGITQSPKYLFRKEGQNVTLSCEQNLNHDAMYWYRQDPGQGLRLIYYSQIVNDFQKGDIAEGYSVSREKKESFPLTVTSAQKNPTAFYLCASSRGTVNTEAFFGQGTRLTVV.

The chain carries TRBV25-1 and TRBJ2-3; a weak D match, TRBD1 (5 bases). Germline V gene lookup returns CDR1 MGHDK and CDR2 SYGVNS. The V end was cut by 2 bases, the J end by 2 bases, with 11 bases between. There are 15 residues in the CDR3. This chain's CDR3 is CASSEQGRPTDTQYF. CDR3 coding DNA: TGTGCCAGCAGTGAACAGGGAAGGCCCACAGATACGCAGTATTTT. The complete variable domain, with remaining parts taken from reference TRBV25-1 and TRBJ2-3, reads EADIYQTPRYLVIGTGKKITLECSQTMGHDKMYWYQQDPGMELHLIHYSYGVNSTEKGDLSSESTVSRIRTEHFPLTLESARPSHTSQYLCASSEQGRPTDTQYFGPGTRLTVL.

V is TRBV4-1 and J is TRBJ2-2; D is perhaps TRBD2 (5 bases). V dropped 0 bases and J dropped 6 bases, with 11 bases sitting between them. Germline V gene lookup returns CDR1 MGHRA and CDR2 YSYEKL. The CDR3 has 15 amino acids. For the CDR3, the DNA is TGCGCCAGCAGCCAAGAAACTAGGGCGGCCGGGGAGCTGTTTTTT. It yields the protein CASSQETRAAGELFF.

The chain has TRBV7-9 and TRBJ2-1, with a possible D match to TRBD2 (5 bases). The CDR3 is 13 amino acids. Between the trimmed V and J ends, which lost 1 base and 7 bases, there was a span of 8 bases. Germline V gives CDR1 SEHNR, CDR2 FQNEAQ (reference sequence). The CDR3 here is CASSLGLTNEQFF. CDR3 coding DNA: TGTGCCAGCAGCTTAGGACTAACAAATGAGCAGTTCTTC. The full variable domain, its missing parts supplied by reference TRBV7-9 and TRBJ2-1, is DTGVSQNPRHKITKRGQNVTFRCDPISEHNRLYWYRQTLGQGPEFLTYFQNEAQLEKSRLLSDRFSAERPKGSFSTLEIQRTEQGDSAMYLCASSLGLTNEQFFGPGTRLTVL.

This clone was observed a single time. The CDR3 loop reads CASSLSIWTANQPQHF. The DNA of the CDR3 is TGTGCCAGCAGTTTATCCATCTGGACAGCAAATCAGCCCCAGCATTTT. The rearrangement uses TRBV28 and TRBJ1-5; D is perhaps TRBD1 (6 bases). Trimming cost V 1 base and J 4 bases, with 14 bases left between them. The length of the CDR3 is 16 residues. CDR1 and CDR2 (germline): MDHEN, SYDVKM.

The chain joins TRBV3-1 (or the pseudogene TRBV3-2) to TRBJ2-2; D is undetermined. The V gene's germline CDR1 is LGHDT and CDR2 YNNKEL (reference sequence). There are 15 residues in the CDR3. Trimming cost V 8 bases and J 4 bases, with 17 bases left between them. The CDR3: CASSRKSRTTGELFF. The CDR3 DNA reads TGTGCCAGCTCCCGGAAAAGCCGGACCACCGGGGAGCTGTTTTTT.

The chain recombines TRBV2 with TRBJ2-7; 12 nucleotides line up with TRBD2. The germline V gene has CDR1 SNHLY and CDR2 FYNNEI. The CDR3 consists of 14 residues. V trimming: 5 bases; J trimming: 5 bases; junction bases outside the gene matches: 4. The CDR3 spells CASSQTSGSHEQYF. CDR3 sequence (DNA): TGTGCCAGCAGTCAGACTAGCGGGAGTCACGAGCAGTACTTC.

The chain combines TRBV25-1 with TRBJ2-6; D not resolved. With 3 bases removed from V and 3 bases from J, the gap between germline ends came to 3 bases. The CDR3 runs 13 residues. Per germline, CDR1 MGHDK and CDR2 SYGVNS. The CDR3 spells CASSDFGANVLTF. In DNA form, the CDR3 reads TGTGCCAGCAGTGACTTTGGGGCCAACGTCCTGACTTTC.

The V and J genes are TRBV4-1 and TRBJ2-2; D is perhaps TRBD1 (6 bases). V shed 6 bases and J shed 1 base, with 12 bases lying between them. CDR3 length: 15 residues. Germline V gene data show CDR1 as MGHRA and CDR2 as YSYEKL. For the CDR3, the DNA is TGCGCCAGCAGGGGCATGACAGGGAACACCGGGGAGCTGTTTTTT. Translated: CASRGMTGNTGELFF.

The J gene is TRBJ2-3, the V gene TRBV7-6; 11 bases agree with TRBD2. CDR3 length: 13 amino acids. The germline gives CDR1 SGHVS, CDR2 FNYEAQ. The J segment lost 4 bases and the V segment lost 10 bases, leaving 4 bases of the junction unmatched. The CDR3 spells CAISGGAADTQYF. The CDR3 DNA reads as TGTGCCATTAGCGGGGGGGCCGCAGATACGCAGTATTTT.

J is TRBJ1-2 and V is TRBV28; possibly TRBD1 for D (5 bases). Trimming stripped 5 bases from V and 4 bases from J, with 11 bases between. In germline, CDR1 is MDHEN, CDR2 SYDVKM. This CDR3 contains 13 residues. The DNA for the CDR3 is TGTGCCAGCAGTCTCCGACAGATCTATGGCTACACCTTC. Translation: CASSLRQIYGYTF.

The J gene is TRBJ2-5, the V gene TRBV5-1; D not resolved. Germline V gene lookup returns CDR1 SGHRS and CDR2 YFSETQ. The V end lost 4 bases, the J end lost 5 bases, and 18 bases lay between the germline ends. The CDR3 sequence is 15 residues long. The CDR3, as DNA: TGCGCCAGCAGCCACCTCCAAATCCTTCAGGAGACCCAGTACTTC. The encoded protein is CASSHLQILQETQYF.

The chain carries TRBV11-2 and TRBJ2-7, with D tentatively TRBD1 or TRBD2 (5 bases each). Between the trimmed V and J ends, which lost 2 bases and 1 base, there was a span of 12 bases. The CDR3 is made up of 15 amino acids. Looked up from germline, CDR1 is SGHAT and CDR2 is FQNNGV. This CDR3 is CASSLTWGISYEQYF. DNA of the CDR3: TGTGCCAGCAGCTTAACCTGGGGGATTTCCTACGAGCAGTACTTC.

This clone came up once. The chain couples TRBV9 to TRBJ1-2; D remains ambiguous. Trimming shortened V by 0 bases and J by 4 bases, and 10 bases separated the two germline ends. CDR1 is SGDLS, CDR2 YYNGEE, per germline. The CDR3 loop spans 14 amino acids. In DNA form, the CDR3 reads TGTGCCAGCAGCGTAGGCACAAATGCCTATGGCTACACCTTC. Encoded protein: CASSVGTNAYGYTF.

This clone was counted between two and nine times. This sequence joins TRBV4-3 and TRBJ2-1; 11 positions agree with TRBD1. Losses at the gene ends were 4 bases for V and 5 bases for J; bases not matched to a gene: 4. This CDR3 spans 15 amino acids. The germline V gene encodes CDR1 LGHNA and CDR2 YSLEER. The CDR3 region has the DNA TGCGCCAGCAGCCGGGACAGGGGGATTAACAATGAGCAGTTCTTC. It specifies CASSRDRGINNEQFF.

The V and J genes are TRBV5-1 and TRBJ1-3, with a tentative D call TRBD1 (5 bases). V was trimmed by 0 bases and J by 0 bases, leaving 13 bases between them. This CDR3 is 17 amino acids long. The germline CDR1 and CDR2 sequences are SGHRS and YFSETQ. The chain's CDR3 is CASSLEAGAHSGNTIYF. The CDR3 region has the DNA TGCGCCAGCAGCTTGGAAGCCGGGGCCCACTCTGGAAACACCATATATTTT.

V is TRBV7-9 and J is TRBJ2-1, with unresolved D. Trimming left V 3 bases short and J 7 bases short, with 7 bases between. The CDR3 has 12 residues. The germline V gene encodes CDR1 SEHNR and CDR2 FQNEAQ (reference sequence). The CDR3 protein is CASSLGMNEQFF. The CDR3 DNA is TGTGCCAGCAGCTTGGGGATGAATGAGCAGTTCTTC. The full variable domain, in which reference TRBV7-9 and TRBJ2-1 provide the parts outside the CDR3, is DTGVSQNPRHKITKRGQNVTFRCDPISEHNRLYWYRQTLGQGPEFLTYFQNEAQLEKSRLLSDRFSAERPKGSFSTLEIQRTEQGDSAMYLCASSLGMNEQFFGPGTRLTVL.

The chain has TRBV11-2 and TRBJ1-1; no clear D gene. Germline V gives CDR1 SGHAT, CDR2 FQNNGV. This CDR3 region has 12 residues. Trimming removed 5 bases at V and 4 bases at J, with 8 bases between. CDR3 amino acids: CASSPFPTEAFF. DNA for the CDR3: TGTGCCAGCAGCCCATTCCCCACTGAAGCTTTCTTT.

J is TRBJ1-4 and V is TRBV25-1, with TRBD1 as a possible D gene (5 bases). The CDR3 length is 16 residues. Germline V gene sequence: CDR1 MGHDK, CDR2 SYGVNS. V was cut by 7 bases and J by 10 bases, with 25 bases left in between. The DNA of the CDR3 is TGTGCCAGCACAAACCGGGACCCTGGTTTGGAGGGAAAACTGTTTTTT. Translated, it gives CASTNRDPGLEGKLFF.

CDR3 in amino acids: CASSERGHSYEQYF. Here the CDR3 DNA reads TGTGCCAGCAGTGAAAGGGGCCACTCCTACGAGCAGTACTTC. The chain combines TRBV25-1 with TRBJ2-7; D is possibly TRBD1 (5 bases). The CDR3 runs 14 residues. CDR1 is MGHDK, CDR2 SYGVNS, per germline. V lost 2 bases to trimming and J lost 0 bases, with 8 bases between them.